What follows are 2 T cell receptor beta chains derived from one specimen sequenced in a study of cytomegalovirus exposure and HLA in healthy donors. Researchers ran the PCR with 60 Vbeta and 13 Jbeta primers. TCRdb's table, derived via immunoSEQ multiplex PCR, lists solely in-frame clones and lacks some. This table holds under 70,000 clones, over 55% found once. Sequences were obtained from PBMCs. Receptors originate from a man aged 35 to 55 in good health and CMV-seropositive.

The chain uses TRBV4-3 and TRBJ2-1; no clear D. The germline V and J ends were trimmed by 4 bases and 5 bases, with 6 bases remaining between them. Germline V gene lookup returns CDR1 LGHNA and CDR2 YSLEER. There are 12 residues in the CDR3. In DNA form, the CDR3 reads TGCGCCAGCAGCCGAGCTAACAATGAGCAGTTCTTC. Its protein product is CASSRANNEQFF.

The chain uses TRBV28 and TRBJ1-1; 7 bases line up with TRBD1. The germline V gene has CDR1 MDHEN and CDR2 SYDVKM. The CDR3 runs 18 residues. V lost 6 bases, J lost 8 bases, and 24 bases stayed unmatched. The CDR3 spells CASRGIRQGMVNVAEAFF. CDR3 nucleotides: TGTGCCAGCAGAGGAATCCGACAGGGAATGGTAAATGTTGCCGAAGCTTTCTTT.